A single count supports the clone carrying this T cell receptor beta chain. The antigen remains undetermined. Thawed PBMCs were FACS-sorted into unstimulated CD4+CD25+CD127- regulatory T cells, CD4+CD25- non-regulatory cells, CD4 and CD8 cells. The source of the sample is a study of Tregs in tolerant kidney transplant recipients. General study findings and limits: The most relevant donor-specific Treg TCRbeta repertoire apparently came from expansion with activated donor B cells.

Measured with immunoSEQ multiplex PCR; TCRdb has only the in-frame clones, and not every one. The sample carries about 88,000 clones, more than 80% recorded once. Sequences were obtained from CD8+ T cells from blood. The TCR was taken from a human donor in good health.

CDR3 sequence: CASSEEGTSGYNTGELFF. CDR3 sequence (DNA): TGTGCCAGCAGTGAAGAAGGGACTAGCGGGTATAACACCGGGGAGCTGTTTTTT. The chain joins TRBV6-1 to TRBJ2-2; 12 bases match TRBD2. The V segment lost 1 base and the J segment 2 bases; nucleotides outside the gene matches: 5. The CDR3 is made up of 18 amino acids. Germline loops: CDR1 MNHNS, CDR2 SASEGT.